The clone carrying this TCR beta chain has a count of ten or more. As yet, its antigen is unknown. CDR3 size: 16 residues. Between the trimmed V and J ends, which lost 3 bases and 5 bases, there was a span of 16 bases. In TCRdb, the 5' RACE reads were re-called with MiXCR into one record per CDR3 protein. The profile shows fewer than 5,500 distinct CDR3 sequences, 3% to 4.5% of them singletons. This record comes from a study of spatial heterogeneity in lung cancer. Points from the study as a whole: In tumors, expanded intratumoral alpha and beta TCR counts tracked mutation counts.

The time point here: sample taken at primary tumor resection. The chain carries TRBV12-3 or TRBV12-4 and TRBJ2-2; no definite D call. The sample here was lung tumor tissue, taken at surgery. This receptor was taken from a female donor with early-stage non-small cell lung cancer. The CDR3 DNA reads TGTGCCAGCAGTTTTTTTCACGTCCCCGATACCGGGGAGCTGTTTTTT. Translated, it gives CASSFFHVPDTGELFF.